This T cell receptor beta chain is drawn from a study of cytomegalovirus exposure and HLA in healthy donors. In the study overall: Prior work identified around 110 million unique TCR beta sequences in approximately 200 million T cells. General study points: Some V segments could not be told apart, so they were left out, TRBV6-2 and TRBV6-3 among them. Some public TCRs appeared in many individuals, while most sequences were rare. The classifier was said to identify cytomegalovirus status with high specificity and sensitivity.

PCR used 60 Vbeta primers and 13 Jbeta primers. Data came from immunoSEQ multiplex PCR; TCRdb stores just in-frame clones and leaves some out. The sample holds some 85,000 clones; 70% to 85% are singletons and the top ten take 2% to 2.5%. V lost 3 bases and J lost 4, with 9 bases in between. The CDR3 extends over 13 amino acids. From germline, CDR1 is MNHEY and CDR2 SVGAGI. This clone appeared a single time. Its target is unknown. This same CDR3 is encoded by further DNA sequences in the sample. Specimen: PBMCs. This clonotype was sampled from a woman between 50 and 59 years old in good health and CMV-seronegative. The chain links TRBV6-5 to TRBJ1-1; D ambiguous. The chain's CDR3 is CASSYAPITEAFF. CDR3 DNA sequence: TGTGCCAGCAGTTATGCGCCAATCACTGAAGCTTTCTTT.